The 15 T cell receptor beta chains in this list originate from one sample, sequenced in a study of type 1 and type 2 diabetes patients. The PCR template was genomic DNA. The TCR beta CDR3 region was amplified using 30 forward and 13 reverse primers. TCRdb passed the multiplex PCR reads through MiXCR, listing each CDR3 protein once. This repertoire shows 250,000 to 300,000 distinct CDR3 sequences, roughly 44% found once; its top ten account for roughly an eighth. The sequenced sample was peripheral blood mononuclear cells (PBMCs). The receptors derive from a man aged 18-30 years with type 2 diabetes.

This chain connects TRBV12-3 or TRBV12-4 to TRBJ1-2; no definite D call. V was trimmed by 7 bases and J by 2 bases, leaving 23 bases between them. CDR3 length: 17 amino acids. The CDR3 region is CASINLYGSSENYGYTF. The CDR3 nucleotides read TGTGCCAGCATTAATCTCTACGGTTCCTCGGAGAACTATGGCTACACCTTC.

This clonotype was detected a few times. J is TRBJ1-1 and V is TRBV20-1; 10 bases agree with TRBD1. The CDR3 spans 14 residues. From germline, CDR1 is DFQATT and CDR2 SNEGSKA (reference sequence). The DNA for the CDR3 is TGCATCACCGACAGGGGGCGTTCGAACACTGAAGCTTTCTTT. Translated: CITDRGRSNTEAFF.

The chain couples TRBV12-3 or TRBV12-4 to TRBJ1-4; TRBD1 matches at 7 bases. V lost 1 base, J lost 8 bases, and 7 bases stayed unmatched. CDR3 length: 15 amino acids. The CDR3 DNA reads as TGTGCCAGCAGTTTAGAAGGGGGCAGTGGCGAAAAACTGTTTTTT. Translating gives CASSLEGGSGEKLFF.

The chain is built from TRBV2 and TRBJ2-1; D gene ambiguous. Germline loops: CDR1 SNHLY, CDR2 FYNNEI. V was shortened by 8 bases and J by 5 bases, with 7 bases between the two germline ends. The CDR3 extends over 11 amino acids. The CDR3 protein is CASGDNNEQFF. The CDR3 DNA reads as TGTGCCAGCGGGGATAACAATGAGCAGTTCTTC.

This clonotype was found a few times. The V and J genes are TRBV10-3 and TRBJ1-2, with a weak D call TRBD1 (6 bases). Germline loops: CDR1 ENHRY, CDR2 SYGVKD. With 3 bases removed from V and 5 bases from J, the gap between germline ends came to 13 bases. The CDR3 spans 14 residues. For the CDR3, the DNA is TGTGCCATCAGTGAAGCCCGGACAGATTATGGCTACACCTTC. Translated, it gives CAISEARTDYGYTF.

This clonotype came up a few times. The rearrangement uses TRBV4-3 and TRBJ2-5; D not certain. Trimming cost V 0 bases and J 7 bases, with 6 bases left between them. The CDR3 loop spans 12 amino acids. The V gene's germline CDR1 is LGHNA and CDR2 YSLEER. The CDR3 reads CASSQDWGTQYF. The CDR3 DNA follows: TGCGCCAGCAGCCAAGATTGGGGGACCCAGTACTTC.

The rearrangement links TRBV20-1 to TRBJ1-4, with a possible D match to TRBD1 (5 bases). The CDR3 length is 13 residues. V lost 3 bases and J lost 4, with 9 bases in between. Per the germline V gene, CDR1 is DFQATT and CDR2 is SNEGSKA (reference sequence). CDR3: CSARGQLNEKLFF. The CDR3 region has the DNA TGCAGTGCTAGGGGGCAGCTTAATGAAAAACTGTTTTTT.

This clonotype was seen a handful of times. The chain is built from TRBV30 and TRBJ2-3; D is perhaps TRBD1 or TRBD2 (6 bases each). This CDR3 region has 12 residues. Trimming cost V 3 bases and J 5 bases, with 9 bases left between them. Germline assignment: CDR1 GTSNPN and CDR2 SVGIG (reference sequence). In nucleotides, the CDR3 is TGTGCCTGGAGGGAGGGGGGAGATACGCAGTATTTT. Translated: CAWREGGDTQYF.

This clonotype was counted ten times or more. The chain employs TRBV10-3 and TRBJ1-2; weak D call: TRBD1 (6 bases). The CDR3 is 15 residues long. Germline V CDR1 and CDR2: ENHRY, SYGVKD. V was pared by 5 bases and J by 4 bases, with 17 bases between. As DNA, the CDR3 is TGTGCCATCAGTCAATCGACAGGATTAAGCTATGGCTACACCTTC. This translates into CAISQSTGLSYGYTF.

The rearrangement joins TRBV7-3 to TRBJ2-1, with TRBD2 matching over 9 bases. The CDR3 sequence is 16 residues long. Trimming cost V 2 bases and J 4 bases; bases outside gene matches: 6. Looked up from germline, CDR1 is SGHTA and CDR2 is FQGTGA. The CDR3 DNA is TGTGCCAGCAGCTTAGGTAGCGGGAGCTCATACAATGAGCAGTTCTTC. It encodes CASSLGSGSSYNEQFF.

Notes on this clonotype: An end of the junction differs from the germline gene, which may be a read error. This chain joins TRBV2 and TRBJ1-2; no clear D gene. This CDR3 spans 14 amino acids. Germline CDR1 is SNHLY and CDR2 is FYNNEI. Written as DNA, the CDR3 is TGTGCCAGCAGTGGTGCGGACGGCTACTATAGCTACACCTTC. Its translation: CASSGADGYYSYTF.

The V call is TRBV13, the J call TRBJ2-7, with TRBD1 as a possible D gene (5 bases). Germline CDR1 is PRHDT and CDR2 is FYEKMQ (reference sequence). This CDR3 is built from 13 residues. Trimming shortened V by 5 bases and J by 5 bases, and 13 bases separated the two germline ends. CDR3 amino acids: CASSPRRVHEQYF. CDR3 DNA sequence: TGTGCCAGCAGCCCACGCAGGGTCCACGAGCAGTACTTC.

This clonotype showed up just a few times. The J gene is TRBJ2-2, the V gene TRBV15; TRBD2 aligns across 7 bases. CDR3 size: 13 residues. Germline values: CDR1 LNHNV, CDR2 YYDKDF (reference sequence). The J segment lost 3 bases and the V segment lost 8 bases, leaving 3 bases of the junction unmatched. CDR3 sequence: CATRRGDTGELFF. CDR3 DNA sequence: TGTGCCACCCGACGGGGGGACACCGGGGAGCTGTTTTTT. Drawing the rest from reference TRBV15 and TRBJ2-2, the complete variable domain is DAMVIQNPRYQVTQFGKPVTLSCSQTLNHNVMYWYQQKSSQAPKLLFHYYDKDFNNEADTPDNFQSRRPNTSFCFLDIRSPGLGDTAMYLCATRRGDTGELFFGEGSRLTVL.

This sequence joins TRBV7-9 and TRBJ2-5, with 8 nucleotides matching TRBD2. This CDR3 comprises 14 residues. The V and J ends lost 2 bases and 3 bases, in that order; junction bases with no gene match: 2. Germline values: CDR1 SEHNR, CDR2 FQNEAQ (reference sequence). The CDR3 DNA is TGTGCCAGCAGCTTAATTAGCGGGGAAGAGACCCAGTACTTC. It is translated as CASSLISGEETQYF.

The J gene is TRBJ1-1, the V gene TRBV12-3 or TRBV12-4; perhaps TRBD1 as D (6 bases). This CDR3 is built from 15 residues. The V gene lost 5 bases and the J gene lost 3 bases, with 16 bases spanning the gap. CDR3 sequence: CASSPSYRVDTEAFF. CDR3 coding DNA: TGTGCCAGCAGTCCATCGTACAGGGTCGACACTGAAGCTTTCTTT.